This T cell receptor beta chain came from a study of shared clonotypes between healthy human individuals. Assay: immunoSEQ multiplex PCR; the TCRdb copy retains only in-frame clones and omits some. The repertoire holds some 2.3 million clones, with over 90% as singletons. Whole-study findings and limits: Roughly 4.7% was the fraction of naive CD4 clonotypes found shared across a few donors. Non-shared clonotypes displayed generation probabilities falling below those of clonotypes present in all four donors.

For this clone: The antigen is not known.

The CDR3 has 12 amino acids. In germline, CDR1 is ENHRY, CDR2 SYGVKD. Trimming cost V 7 bases and J 5 bases, with 10 bases left between them. The source of this sequence is a man between 18 and 35 years old in good health. Some clones in this sample may be carry-over from other donors' samples. The chain carries TRBV10-3 and TRBJ2-3, with unresolved D. Sequenced: naive CD4+ T cells from PBMCs. Specified subset: CD45RA+ positively selected. The CDR3 DNA follows: TGTGCCATCATGGGATTTGGAGATACGCAGTATTTT. As protein: CAIMGFGDTQYF.